This paragraph reports one T cell receptor (beta chain). One junction end disagrees with the germline gene, perhaps due to a read error. The data belong to a study of CD8 T cells in Susac syndrome. RNA, at about 0.45 to 1 ug, was reverse transcribed with random hexamers. TCRdb used MiXCR to reprocess the immunoSEQ multiplex PCR reads, holding one entry per CDR3 protein. The sample lists about 21,000 distinct CDR3 sequences, around 94% occurring once. Sequencing targeted TCR beta in blood CD8+ and CD4+ T cells. Germline CDR1 is MNHEY and CDR2 is SMNVEV (reference sequence). The CDR3 loop spans 14 amino acids.

Sequences were obtained from CD8+ T cells from PBMCs. The chain combines TRBV27 with TRBJ2-5, with 8 bases fitting TRBD1. The TCR was taken from a human donor in good health. The CDR3 spells CASSAGGGQGTQYF. In DNA form, the CDR3 reads TGTGCCAGCAGTGCAGGGGGCGGCCAAGGGACCCAGTACTTC.